The 24 T cell receptor beta chains listed next were all sequenced from one sample in a study of blood T cell repertoires in COVID-19. The table came from immunoSEQ multiplex PCR; TCRdb's copy has only in-frame clones and leaves some out. The sample gives 300,000 to 350,000 clones, 90% of which show up once; around 4.4% is in the top ten. The sequencing sample was made of PBMCs or T cells enriched from blood (not recorded which). These receptor sequences come from a woman under 30 with acute COVID-19.

The chain combines TRBV28 with TRBJ2-4; 8 nucleotides match TRBD1. J lost 9 bases, V lost 6 bases, and 7 bases had no gene match. The germline CDR1 and CDR2 sequences are MDHEN and SYDVKM. This CDR3 has 13 residues. The CDR3 region has the DNA TGTGCCAGCAGACGACAGGGGATCCGCATTCAGTACTTC. It yields the protein CASRRQGIRIQYF.

This chain links TRBV29-1 with TRBJ1-2, with 9 bases aligning to TRBD1. This CDR3 region has 14 residues. After removal of 6 bases from V and 4 bases from J, the junction contained 9 bases not matched to a gene. The germline V gene encodes CDR1 SQVTM and CDR2 ANQGSEA. The CDR3 here is CSVLGQGTIYGYTF. The CDR3 nucleotides read TGCAGCGTCCTAGGACAGGGGACAATCTATGGCTACACCTTC. Based on the CDR3 plus reference TRBV29-1 and TRBJ1-2, the full variable domain is SAVISQKPSRDICQRGTSLTIQCQVDSQVTMMFWYRQQPGQSLTLIATANQGSEATYESGFVIDKFPISRPNLTFSTLTVSNMSPEDSSIYLCSVLGQGTIYGYTFGSGTRLTVV.

The J gene is TRBJ1-1, the V gene TRBV10-3; 7 bases map to TRBD1. Trimming cost V 0 bases and J 5 bases; bases outside gene matches: 6. From germline, CDR1 is ENHRY and CDR2 SYGVKD. The CDR3 is 15 amino acids. The CDR3 DNA reads TGTGCCATCAGTGAGTCGATCAGCAGGGGGACTGAAGCTTTCTTT. It specifies CAISESISRGTEAFF.

The chain carries TRBV19 and TRBJ2-1, with 12 bases matching TRBD2. Unmatched junction bases numbered 5, after V lost 5 bases and J lost 3 bases. This CDR3 has 16 amino acids. Germline V CDR1 and CDR2: LNHDA, SQIVND (reference sequence). The chain's CDR3 is CASSVGTSGLYNEQFF. The CDR3 nucleotides are TGTGCCAGTAGTGTTGGGACTAGCGGGCTCTACAATGAGCAGTTCTTC.

The chain combines TRBV28 with TRBJ1-5; D remains unclear. Germline V gene data show CDR1 as MDHEN and CDR2 as SYDVKM. The CDR3 is 12 residues long. The germline V and J ends were trimmed by 6 bases and 4 bases, with 7 bases remaining between them. The chain's CDR3 is CASRAANQPQHF. The CDR3 DNA is TGTGCCAGCAGGGCGGCTAATCAGCCCCAGCATTTT. Supplemented by reference TRBV28 and TRBJ1-5, the full variable domain reads DVKVTQSSRYLVKRTGEKVFLECVQDMDHENMFWYRQDPGLGLRLIYFSYDVKMKEKGDIPEGYSVSREKKERFSLILESASTNQTSMYLCASRAANQPQHFGDGTRLSIL.

The V call is TRBV9, the J call TRBJ1-1, with 9 positions matching TRBD1. This CDR3 has 15 residues. V dropped 3 bases and J dropped 1; count of bases not matched to a gene: 4. From germline, CDR1 is SGDLS and CDR2 YYNGEE. CDR3 DNA sequence: TGTGCCAGCAGCGCCCGACAGGGGGGGAACACTGAAGCTTTCTTT. The encoded protein is CASSARQGGNTEAFF.

This chain uses TRBV12-5 with TRBJ1-1, with 7 nucleotides matching TRBD1. The CDR3 covers 13 residues. CDR1 is LGHNT, CDR2 FRNRAP, per germline. Trimming took 9 bases from V and 5 from J; bases not matched to a gene: 9. The CDR3: CASDYQGVTEAFF. The DNA of the CDR3 is TGTGCTAGCGACTATCAGGGGGTGACTGAAGCTTTCTTT.

The chain employs TRBV2 and TRBJ2-7; 14 nucleotides agree with TRBD2. J was trimmed by 2 bases and V by 4 bases; bases with no gene match: 1. Germline CDR1 SNHLY, CDR2 FYNNEI. This CDR3 spans 15 amino acids. CDR3 nucleotides: TGTGCCAGCAGTGGGGGACTAGCGGGAGCCTACGAGCAGTACTTC. It translates to CASSGGLAGAYEQYF.

V usage is TRBV7-9 and J usage is TRBJ2-2; D unresolved. CDR1 is SEHNR and CDR2 is FQNEAQ in the germline V gene (reference sequence). V was cut by 2 bases and J by 3 bases, with 7 bases left in between. The CDR3 runs 14 residues. The DNA of the CDR3 is TGTGCCAGCAGCTTATCCCAGGACACCGGGGAGCTGTTTTTT. Encoded protein: CASSLSQDTGELFF. The full variable domain, its missing parts supplied by reference TRBV7-9 and TRBJ2-2, is DTGVSQNPRHKITKRGQNVTFRCDPISEHNRLYWYRQTLGQGPEFLTYFQNEAQLEKSRLLSDRFSAERPKGSFSTLEIQRTEQGDSAMYLCASSLSQDTGELFFGEGSRLTVL.

This chain uses TRBV5-1 with TRBJ2-7; TRBD1 might be the D (6 bases). Between the trimmed V and J ends, which lost 2 bases and 0 bases, there was a span of 9 bases. In germline, CDR1 is SGHRS, CDR2 YFSETQ. The CDR3 loop spans 14 amino acids. The CDR3 DNA follows: TGCGCCAGCAGCTTTACAGGGCCCTCCTACGAGCAGTACTTC. Protein sequence: CASSFTGPSYEQYF. The whole variable domain, remainder taken from reference TRBV5-1 and TRBJ2-7, is KAGVTQTPRYLIKTRGQQVTLSCSPISGHRSVSWYQQTPGQGLQFLFEYFSETQRNKGNFPGRFSGRQFSNSRSEMNVSTLELGDSALYLCASSFTGPSYEQYFGPGTRLTVT.

The chain combines TRBV28 with TRBJ1-1; D might be TRBD1 (5 bases). CDR1 and CDR2 (germline): MDHEN, SYDVKM. V was trimmed by 1 base and J by 11 bases, leaving 11 bases between them. The length of the CDR3 is 12 residues. The CDR3, as DNA: TGTGCCAGCAGTTTATTGGGGCATGGGGCTTTCTTT. The encoded protein is CASSLLGHGAFF.

The chain couples TRBV19 to TRBJ2-5; 7 bases are shared with TRBD2. Germline V lookup: CDR1 LNHDA, CDR2 SQIVND (reference sequence). V lost 1 base, J lost 1 base, and 0 bases stayed unmatched. This CDR3 has 14 residues. The CDR3, as DNA: TGTGCCAGTAGTATAGGGACTAGCCAAGAGACCCAGTACTTC. Residues: CASSIGTSQETQYF.

The J gene is TRBJ1-2, the V gene TRBV12-3 or TRBV12-4; 8 bases match TRBD1. The junction had 7 bases not matched to a gene; V was cut back by 6 bases and J by 7 bases. There are 13 residues in the CDR3. CDR3 protein: CASSAGGAGGYTF. The CDR3 DNA follows: TGTGCCAGCAGCGCAGGGGGCGCGGGTGGCTACACCTTC.

The V and J genes are TRBV4-2 and TRBJ2-1, with 8 bases fitting TRBD2. CDR3 length: 17 residues. Germline-derived CDR1 and CDR2 are LGHNA and YNFKEQ. With 2 bases clipped from V and 10 bases from J, the junction kept 16 bases outside the gene matches. This chain's CDR3 is CASSQPTGGATDGEQFF. CDR3 bases: TGTGCCAGCAGCCAACCCACGGGGGGGGCGACCGACGGAGAGCAGTTCTTC.

V gene TRBV3-1 (or the pseudogene TRBV3-2) combines with J gene TRBJ1-3; D unclear. The CDR3 is 17 amino acids. V dropped 0 bases and J dropped 0 bases, with 12 bases sitting between them. Germline V gene data show CDR1 as LGHDT and CDR2 as YNNKEL (reference sequence). Here the CDR3 reads CASSQEGVYLSGNTIYF. The CDR3 nucleotides read TGTGCCAGCAGCCAAGAAGGAGTGTACCTCTCTGGAAACACCATATATTTT.

The chain employs TRBV7-3 and TRBJ2-5; TRBD2 might be the D (6 bases). The CDR3 is 15 amino acids. V dropped 1 base and J dropped 3 bases, with 12 bases sitting between them. Germline V gene data show CDR1 as SGHTA and CDR2 as FQGTGA. CDR3 region: CASSLKRGGEETQYF. CDR3 coding DNA: TGTGCCAGCAGCTTAAAGAGGGGCGGGGAAGAGACCCAGTACTTC. Full variable domain (remainder filled in from reference TRBV7-3 and TRBJ2-5): GAGVSQTPSNKVTEKGKYVELRCDPISGHTALYWYRQSLGQGPEFLIYFQGTGAADDSGLPNDRFFAVRPEGSVSTLKIQRTERGDSAVYLCASSLKRGGEETQYFGPGTRLLVL.

This clone was counted between two and nine times. V gene TRBV4-2 combines with J gene TRBJ1-1, with no clear D. The ends were cut back, 1 base at V and 4 bases at J, with 4 bases in the middle. Looked up from germline, CDR1 is LGHNA and CDR2 is YNFKEQ. This CDR3 has 12 amino acids. This chain's CDR3 is CASSQGATEAFF. The CDR3 bases are TGTGCCAGCAGCCAAGGGGCCACTGAAGCTTTCTTT.

The chain couples TRBV28 to TRBJ2-7; 9 bases fit TRBD1. V was pared by 3 bases and J by 0 bases, with 12 bases of the junction left unmatched. This CDR3 comprises 18 residues. CDR1 and CDR2 from the germline V gene are MDHEN and SYDVKM. For the CDR3, the DNA is TGTGCCAGCAGTTTTAGAGGACAGGGGCCCCCCGTCTCCTACGAGCAGTACTTC. Translating gives CASSFRGQGPPVSYEQYF.

The chain recombines TRBV7-9 with TRBJ2-1; TRBD1 matches 7 bases. The germline gives CDR1 SEHNR, CDR2 FQNEAQ (reference sequence). The CDR3 is made up of 17 amino acids. V was pared by 6 bases and J by 3 bases, with 14 bases of the junction left unmatched. The CDR3 DNA follows: TGTGCCAGCAGTCTAAAGAGGGGGCGATTAGGCTACAATGAGCAGTTCTTC. Protein product: CASSLKRGRLGYNEQFF.

CDR3 region: CASSADRGRNQPQHF. CDR3 coding DNA: TGCGCCAGCAGCGCTGACAGGGGGCGAAATCAGCCCCAGCATTTT. The rearrangement uses TRBV4-1 and TRBJ1-5; 10 positions agree with TRBD1. The CDR3 loop spans 15 amino acids. Per germline, CDR1 MGHRA and CDR2 YSYEKL. Losses at the gene ends were 5 bases for V and 4 bases for J; bases not matched to a gene: 5.

The J gene is TRBJ2-7, the V gene TRBV21-1; TRBD2, as called in the table, went unchecked against the DNA. TRBV21-1 is recorded as a pseudogene. The CDR3 contains 17 residues. Here the CDR3 DNA reads TGTGCCAGCAGCAGCGCCTTGAGCGGGAGGGCCCCCTACGAGCAGTACTTC. Translated, it gives CASSSALSGRAPYEQYF.

This sequence joins TRBV19 and TRBJ1-1, with D perhaps matching TRBD1 (5 bases). The CDR3 consists of 13 residues. The V end was cut by 5 bases, the J end by 7 bases, with 14 bases between. The germline gives CDR1 LNHDA, CDR2 SQIVND (reference sequence). The CDR3 loop reads CASSLQGQGEAFF. Written as DNA, the CDR3 is TGTGCCAGTAGTTTGCAGGGCCAGGGTGAAGCTTTCTTT.

The chain carries TRBV7-9 and TRBJ2-1, with a possible D match to TRBD2 (5 bases). Germline CDR1 reads SEHNR; CDR2 reads FQNEAQ (reference sequence). The CDR3 is 15 amino acids. Trimming shortened V by 1 base and J by 1 base, and 8 bases separated the two germline ends. The DNA of the CDR3 is TGTGCCAGCAGCTTAGGCCGAGGGTCCTACAATGAGCAGTTCTTC. It is translated as CASSLGRGSYNEQFF.

The J gene is TRBJ2-1, the V gene TRBV28; D possibly corresponds to TRBD2 (6 bases). The CDR3 is 14 amino acids. Trimming shortened V by 8 bases and J by 9 bases, and 20 bases separated the two germline ends. The V gene's germline CDR1 is MDHEN and CDR2 SYDVKM. The CDR3 DNA is TGTGCCAGCCACCTTAGACGGGAGATGGTTGAGCAGTTCTTC. It encodes CASHLRREMVEQFF.